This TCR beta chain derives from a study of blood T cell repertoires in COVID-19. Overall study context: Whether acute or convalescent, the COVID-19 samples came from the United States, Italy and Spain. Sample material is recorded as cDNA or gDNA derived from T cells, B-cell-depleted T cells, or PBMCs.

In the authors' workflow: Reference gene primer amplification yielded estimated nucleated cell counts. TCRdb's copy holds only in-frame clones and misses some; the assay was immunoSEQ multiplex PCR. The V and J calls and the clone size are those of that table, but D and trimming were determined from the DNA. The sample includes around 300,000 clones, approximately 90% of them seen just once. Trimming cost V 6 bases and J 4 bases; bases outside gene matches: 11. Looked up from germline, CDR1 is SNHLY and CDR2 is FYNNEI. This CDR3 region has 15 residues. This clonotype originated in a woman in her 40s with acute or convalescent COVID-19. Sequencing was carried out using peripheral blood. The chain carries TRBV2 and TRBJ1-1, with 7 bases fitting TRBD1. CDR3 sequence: CASSPLRQGSTEAFF. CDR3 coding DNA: TGTGCCAGCAGCCCACTTCGACAGGGCAGCACTGAAGCTTTCTTT.